The 14 T cell receptor beta chains reported below all come from one sample, sequenced in a study of cytomegalovirus exposure and HLA in healthy donors. PCR employed 60 Vbeta and 13 Jbeta primers. Repertoires were generated with immunoSEQ multiplex PCR, while TCRdb's copy carries only in-frame clones and drops some. Here the sample spans about 160,000 clones, approximately 80% being singletons. Input material: PBMCs. The receptors were gathered from a boy aged 2 to 9 in good health and CMV-seronegative.

In its sample, this clone was seen once. The chain is built from TRBV7-8 and TRBJ2-5; TRBD1 is a possible D gene (6 bases). The germline V gene has CDR1 SGHVS and CDR2 FQNEAQ. The CDR3 contains 13 residues. Between the trimmed V and J ends, which lost 4 bases and 3 bases, there was a span of 9 bases. CDR3 sequence (DNA): TGTGCCAGCAGCTACTCAGGGGAAGAGACCCAGTACTTC. This codes for CASSYSGEETQYF.

Comment on this clone: An end of the junction differs from the germline gene, which may be a read error. The chain has TRBV7-9 and TRBJ2-3, with a possible D match to TRBD1 (5 bases). This CDR3 has 15 amino acids. The V gene's germline CDR1 is SEHNR and CDR2 FQNEAQ (reference sequence). CDR3 loop: CSSSYDRPFTDTQYF. Written as DNA, the CDR3 is TGTTCCAGCAGCTATGACAGACCATTCACAGATACGCAGTATTTT.

The chain uses TRBV4-3 and TRBJ2-2, with 12 bases matching TRBD2. Germline V gene data show CDR1 as LGHNA and CDR2 as YSLEER. V lost 1 base, J lost 5 bases, and 2 bases stayed unmatched. This CDR3 spans 16 amino acids. CDR3 sequence reads: CASSQASGGETGELFF. In nucleotides, the CDR3 is TGCGCCAGCAGCCAAGCTAGCGGGGGGGAAACCGGGGAGCTGTTTTTT.

A single count supports this clone. The chain links TRBV9 to TRBJ2-3; 7 positions agree with TRBD2. CDR3 length equals 15 residues. Germline V gene data show CDR1 as SGDLS and CDR2 as YYNGEE. V lost 1 base, J lost 4 bases, and 6 bases stayed unmatched. Here the CDR3 reads CASSVRSGAADTQYF. CDR3 sequence (DNA): TGTGCCAGCAGCGTAAGAAGCGGGGCCGCAGATACGCAGTATTTT.

The chain combines TRBV2 with TRBJ2-2; perhaps TRBD1 as D (6 bases). Trimming stripped 5 bases from V and 4 bases from J, with 14 bases between. The CDR3 extends over 15 amino acids. Germline-derived CDR1 and CDR2 are SNHLY and FYNNEI. CDR3 region: CASSPRQASTGELFF. Written as DNA, the CDR3 is TGTGCCAGCAGTCCTAGACAGGCCAGCACCGGGGAGCTGTTTTTT. Looking up the rest from reference TRBV2 and TRBJ2-2 gives the full variable domain: EPEVTQTPSHQVTQMGQEVILRCVPISNHLYFYWYRQILGQKVEFLVSFYNNEISEKSEIFDDQFSVERPDGSNFTLKIRSTKLEDSAMYFCASSPRQASTGELFFGEGSRLTVL.

This chain connects TRBV30 to TRBJ1-1; perhaps TRBD1 as D (5 bases). The V end lost 1 base, the J end lost 5 bases, and 14 bases lay between the germline ends. CDR1 GTSNPN and CDR2 SVGIG come from the germline V gene (reference sequence). The CDR3 extends over 14 amino acids. The CDR3 loop reads CAWSGGASGTEAFF. CDR3 nucleotide sequence: TGTGCCTGGAGTGGTGGGGCCTCTGGGACTGAAGCTTTCTTT. Using reference TRBV30 and TRBJ1-1 for the parts outside the CDR3, the full variable domain is SQTIHQWPATLVQPVGSPLSLECTVEGTSNPNLYWYRQAAGRGLQLLFYSVGIGQISSEVPQNLSASRPQDRQFILSSKKLLLSDSGFYLCAWSGGASGTEAFFGQGTRLTVV.

Within the sample, this clone is medium-sized. The rearrangement links TRBV27 to TRBJ2-3; 13 bases are shared with TRBD2. CDR3 length: 18 amino acids. Trimming took 5 bases from V and 4 from J; bases not matched to a gene: 12. The V gene's germline CDR1 is MNHEY and CDR2 SMNVEV (reference sequence). The CDR3 loop is CASSVTSGRVFGADTQYF. In DNA form, the CDR3 reads TGTGCCAGCAGTGTTACTAGCGGGAGGGTCTTCGGCGCAGATACGCAGTATTTT.

V is TRBV21-1 and J is TRBJ2-5; the tabulated D call, TRBD2, remains unverified against the DNA. TRBV21-1 is recorded as a pseudogene. The CDR3 loop spans 15 amino acids. CDR3 region: CASSKAGVLEETQYF. The CDR3 DNA reads TGTGCCAGCAGCAAAGCCGGGGTGCTGGAGGAGACCCAGTACTTC.

The gene calls are TRBV11-2 and TRBJ2-1, with 9 nucleotides matching TRBD2. With 3 bases clipped from V and 4 bases from J, the junction kept 10 bases outside the gene matches. The CDR3 consists of 17 residues. Germline assignment: CDR1 SGHAT and CDR2 FQNNGV. CDR3 residues: CASSFWVAGVPYNEQFF. The CDR3 region has the DNA TGTGCCAGCAGCTTCTGGGTAGCGGGAGTCCCATACAATGAGCAGTTCTTC.

This chain links TRBV5-1 with TRBJ1-1; D may be TRBD1 (6 bases). The length of the CDR3 is 14 residues. Trimming cost V 5 bases and J 0 bases, with 11 bases left between them. Germline CDR1 and CDR2: SGHRS and YFSETQ. The CDR3 sequence is CASRPGHLNTEAFF. Written as DNA, the CDR3 is TGCGCCAGCAGGCCGGGACACTTGAACACTGAAGCTTTCTTT.

The CDR3 sequence is CASSLGQGRTDTQYF. The CDR3 DNA reads as TGTGCCAGCAGCCTAGGACAGGGAAGGACAGATACGCAGTATTTT. V usage is TRBV11-3 and J usage is TRBJ2-3, with 8 bases that match TRBD1. Per germline, CDR1 SGHNT and CDR2 YENEEA. Trimming took 5 bases from V and 3 from J; bases not matched to a gene: 7. This CDR3 contains 15 residues.

This chain uses TRBV27 with TRBJ1-1, with D perhaps TRBD1 (5 bases). This CDR3 is 14 amino acids long. CDR1 is MNHEY and CDR2 is SMNVEV in the germline V gene (reference sequence). The germline V and J ends were trimmed by 4 bases and 5 bases, with 14 bases remaining between them. CDR3 in amino acids: CASSWGGGGTEAFF. The CDR3 DNA reads TGTGCCAGCAGTTGGGGCGGGGGAGGAACTGAAGCTTTCTTT.

V is TRBV5-5 and J is TRBJ2-5; possible D gene TRBD1, 6 bases. CDR3 length equals 15 residues. CDR1 SGHKS and CDR2 YYEKEE come from the germline V gene (reference sequence). Trimming took 0 bases from V and 7 from J, leaving 16 bases between them. This chain's CDR3 is CASSLAIQGRTTQYF. The CDR3 DNA sequence: TGTGCCAGCAGCTTGGCGATACAGGGAAGGACGACCCAGTACTTC. The variable domain in full, completed from reference TRBV5-5 and TRBJ2-5, reads DAGVTQSPTHLIKTRGQQVTLRCSPISGHKSVSWYQQVLGQGPQFIFQYYEKEERGRGNFPDRFSARQFPNYSSELNVNALLLGDSALYLCASSLAIQGRTTQYFGPGTRLLVL.

The chain joins TRBV6-6 to TRBJ2-1; D possibly corresponds to TRBD2 (5 bases). Trimming cost V 5 bases and J 4 bases, with 12 bases left between them. This CDR3 region has 14 residues. Germline CDR1 and CDR2: MNHNY and SVGAGI (reference sequence). In DNA form, the CDR3 reads TGTGCCAGCAGTAGGGATACTAGTTACAATGAGCAGTTCTTC. Amino acids: CASSRDTSYNEQFF.